This T cell receptor beta chain was sequenced during a study of HIV-infected children after antiretroviral therapy interruption. The CDR3 runs 22 residues. The V and J ends lost 6 bases and 2 bases, in that order; junction bases with no gene match: 25. Treatment defined: PENTA 11 planned treatment interruption arm or continuous ART arm. At least 24 weeks of at least three-drug ART, in children 2 to 15 years. From thawed PBMCs, naive CD4+ CD45RA+ CD45RO- T cells were sorted. RNA-based 3' RACE libraries used unique molecular identifiers. TCRdb used MiXCR to reprocess the 3' RACE reads, holding one entry per CDR3 protein. This table holds around 40,000 distinct CDR3 sequences, approximately 7% found once. This clonotype was picked up many times.

The chain is built from TRBV12-3 or TRBV12-4 and TRBJ1-3, with 10 bases that match TRBD1. The source is a pool of human donors with HIV. This specimen was CD45RA+ CD4+ T cells from PBMCs, pooled from several time points, taken from a donor given antiretroviral therapy, either interrupted or continuous. The subset is: naive CD4+ CD45RA+ CD45RO- T cells. In DNA form, the CDR3 reads TGTGCCAGCAGGCCTTCGGTGGGACAGGGGTTTTCGAGCAGGGTTCCTGGAAACACCATATATTTT. Translating gives CASRPSVGQGFSSRVPGNTIYF.